This note documents a single T cell receptor beta chain sequence. Its target is unknown. The entry originates in a study of T-cell reconstitution after alpha-beta-depleted transplantation in children. Notes on the study in general: Surviving recipient T cells and thymic progenitors produced the high day-60 TCRbeta diversity seen in some patients. Several hundred expanded graft clones reportedly gave rise to the alpha-beta T cells present about two months after transplant. It was newly produced T cells that mostly accounted for T-cell counts and diversity one year after transplant.

CDR1 is ENHRY, CDR2 SYGVKD, per germline. The CDR3 runs 14 residues. Trimming took off 4 bases at V and 3 bases at J, with 9 bases between the two ends. Molecular barcoding with unique molecular identifiers was used for the TCRbeta library. One entry per CDR3 protein, called by TCRdb with MiXCR from the PCR reads. Of some 440,000 distinct CDR3 sequences in the sample, 15% to 20% were seen once. V gene TRBV10-3 combines with J gene TRBJ2-2, with D perhaps matching TRBD1 (5 bases). The material was PBMCs, mostly from graft donor cells, obtained 360 days after TCRalphabeta/CD19-depleted stem cell transplant. This clonotype was sampled from a boy less than two years old who had a stem cell transplant for Wiskott-Aldrich syndrome, so the T cells may come from the graft donor. The CDR3 here is CAISGIRDTGELFF. For the CDR3, the DNA is TGTGCCATCAGTGGCATCAGGGACACCGGGGAGCTGTTTTTT.